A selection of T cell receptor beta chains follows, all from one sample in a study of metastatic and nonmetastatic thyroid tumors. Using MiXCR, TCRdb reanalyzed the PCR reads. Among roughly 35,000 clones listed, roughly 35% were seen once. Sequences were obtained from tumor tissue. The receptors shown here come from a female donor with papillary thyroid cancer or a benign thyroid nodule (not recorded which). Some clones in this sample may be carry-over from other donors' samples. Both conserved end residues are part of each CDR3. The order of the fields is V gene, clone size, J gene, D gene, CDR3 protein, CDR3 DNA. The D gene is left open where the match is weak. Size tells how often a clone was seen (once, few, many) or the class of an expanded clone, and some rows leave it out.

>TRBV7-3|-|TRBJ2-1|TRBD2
CASSLTGLAGGEQFF
TGTGCCAGCAGCTTAACTGGACTAGCGGGAGGTGAGCAGTTCTTC
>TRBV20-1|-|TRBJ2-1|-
CSATRQGDDEQFF
TGCAGTGCTACTCGACAAGGGGACGATGAGCAGTTCTTC
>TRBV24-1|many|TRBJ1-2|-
CATSDSERSFYGYTF
TGTGCCACCAGTGATTCGGAAAGGTCTTTCTATGGCTACACCTTC
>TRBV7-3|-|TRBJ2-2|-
CASSLLDTGELFF
TGTGCCAGCAGCTTATTGGACACCGGGGAGCTGTTTTTT
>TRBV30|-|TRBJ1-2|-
CAWSVRAITINYGYTF
TGTGCCTGGAGTGTACGGGCAATTACCATTAACTATGGCTACACCTTC
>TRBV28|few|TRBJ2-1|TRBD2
CASSLAGVGFF
TGTGCCAGCAGCTTAGCGGGGGTAGGGTTCTTC
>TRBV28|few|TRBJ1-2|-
CASSLRDYGYTF
TGTGCCAGCAGTTTGAGAGACTATGGCTACACCTTC
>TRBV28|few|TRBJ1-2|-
CASSPPTANYGYTF
TGTGCCAGCAGTCCCCCGACAGCTAACTATGGCTACACCTTC
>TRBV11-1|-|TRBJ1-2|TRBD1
CASSFSGDRRNYGYTF
TGTGCCAGCAGCTTTTCCGGGGACAGGCGGAACTATGGCTACACCTTC
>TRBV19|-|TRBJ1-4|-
CASTEGPGWGEKLFF
TGTGCCAGTACCGAAGGGCCAGGGTGGGGTGAAAAACTGTTTTTT
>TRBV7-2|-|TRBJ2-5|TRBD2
CASSLLAEETQYF
TGTGCCAGCAGCTTGCTAGCGGAAGAGACCCAGTACTTC
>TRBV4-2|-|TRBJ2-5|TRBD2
CASSLRGLAEETQYF
TGTGCCAGCAGCTTGAGGGGACTAGCGGAAGAGACCCAGTACTTC
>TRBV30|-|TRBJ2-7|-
CAWSFGSEQYF
TGTGCCTGGAGTTTTGGGAGCGAGCAGTACTTC
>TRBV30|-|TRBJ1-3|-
CAWSVGSSGNTIYF
TGTGCCTGGAGTGTAGGGAGCTCTGGAAACACCATATATTTT
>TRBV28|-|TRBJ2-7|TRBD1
CASRKAGGAYEQYF
TGTGCCAGCAGAAAAGCAGGGGGCGCGTACGAGCAGTACTTC
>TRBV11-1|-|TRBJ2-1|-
CASSLPRSSVNEQFF
TGTGCCAGCAGCTTACCCCGAAGTAGCGTTAATGAGCAGTTCTTC
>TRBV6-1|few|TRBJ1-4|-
CASSESQRAWLFF
TGTGCCAGCAGTGAAAGCCAGCGGGCATGGCTGTTTTTT
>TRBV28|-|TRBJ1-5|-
CASRPSGPALPPQHF
TGTGCCAGCAGACCCTCGGGACCTGCTTTGCCGCCCCAGCATTTT
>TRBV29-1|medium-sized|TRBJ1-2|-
CSVAGGLQGYTF
TGCAGCGTAGCGGGGGGACTTCAGGGCTACACCTTC
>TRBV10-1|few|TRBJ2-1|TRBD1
CASSLQGANEQFF
TGCGCCAGCAGTTTACAGGGGGCCAATGAGCAGTTCTTC
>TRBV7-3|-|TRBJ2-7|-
CASSLGRGNYEQYF
TGTGCCAGCAGCTTAGGCAGGGGTAACTACGAGCAGTACTTC
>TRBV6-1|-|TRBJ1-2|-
CASQAYGYTF
TGTGCCAGTCAAGCCTATGGCTACACCTTC
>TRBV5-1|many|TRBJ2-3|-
CASSLKGNFIRDTPIDTQYF
TGCGCCAGCTCTCTCAAGGGTAACTTCATCCGGGACACTCCCATAGATACGCAGTATTTT
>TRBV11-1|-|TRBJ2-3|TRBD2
CASSLVSSGRAGDTQYF
TGTGCCAGCAGCTTAGTTTCGAGCGGGAGGGCCGGAGATACGCAGTATTTT
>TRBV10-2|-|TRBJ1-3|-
CASSESGRGNTIYF
TGCGCCAGCAGTGAGTCAGGACGAGGAAACACCATATATTTT
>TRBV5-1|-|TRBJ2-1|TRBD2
CASSPQGSGGADEQFF
TGCGCCAGCAGCCCTCAGGGGAGCGGGGGGGCCGATGAGCAGTTCTTC
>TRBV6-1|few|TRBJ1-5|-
CASSEVAGEGNQPQHF
TGTGCCAGCAGTGAAGTGGCAGGGGAGGGCAATCAGCCCCAGCATTTT
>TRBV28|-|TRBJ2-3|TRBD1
CASSSWTGGTDTQYF
TGTGCCAGCAGTTCCTGGACAGGGGGCACAGATACGCAGTATTTT
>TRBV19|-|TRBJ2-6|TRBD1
CASKDRKVYSGANVLTF
TGTGCCAGCAAGGACAGGAAGGTCTACTCTGGGGCCAACGTCCTGACTTTC
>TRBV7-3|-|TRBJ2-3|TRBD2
CASSLQGGLATDTQYF
TGTGCCAGCAGCCTCCAGGGGGGACTAGCCACAGATACGCAGTATTTT
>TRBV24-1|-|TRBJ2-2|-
CATSDPRQGGDTGELFF
TGTGCCACCAGTGACCCTCGACAGGGAGGCGACACCGGGGAGCTGTTTTTT
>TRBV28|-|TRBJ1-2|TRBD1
CASRSVDREGYGYTF
TGTGCCAGCAGAAGTGTGGACAGGGAGGGTTATGGCTACACCTTC
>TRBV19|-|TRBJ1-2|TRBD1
CASSTGGGTGEFTAYGYTF
TGTGCCAGTAGTACAGGGGGAGGGACAGGGGAGTTTACCGCCTATGGCTACACCTTC
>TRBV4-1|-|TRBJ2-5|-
CASSQDDTQETQYF
TGCGCCAGCAGCCAAGATGACACCCAAGAGACCCAGTACTTC
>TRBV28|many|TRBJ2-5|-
CASGMGQETQYF
TGTGCCAGCGGTATGGGCCAAGAGACCCAGTACTTC
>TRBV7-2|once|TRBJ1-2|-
CASSFPSSFYGYTF
TGTGCCAGCAGCTTCCCTAGCAGTTTCTATGGCTACACCTTC
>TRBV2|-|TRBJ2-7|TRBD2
CASTPPGGGGGLEQYF
TGTGCCAGCACGCCCCCGGGAGGGGGAGGGGGGCTCGAGCAGTACTTC